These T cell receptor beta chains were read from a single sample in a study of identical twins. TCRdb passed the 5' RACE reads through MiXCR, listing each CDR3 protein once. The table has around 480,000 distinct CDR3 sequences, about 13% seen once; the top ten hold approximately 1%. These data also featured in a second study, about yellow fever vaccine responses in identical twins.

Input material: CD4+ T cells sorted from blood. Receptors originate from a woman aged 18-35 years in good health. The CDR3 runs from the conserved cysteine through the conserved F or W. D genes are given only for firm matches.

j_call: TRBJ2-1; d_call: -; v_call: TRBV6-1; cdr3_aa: CATKHGGGLYNEQFF
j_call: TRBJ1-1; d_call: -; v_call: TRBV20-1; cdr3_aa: CSAPNLEGRNTEAFF
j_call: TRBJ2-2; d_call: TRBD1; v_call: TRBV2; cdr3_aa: CASSVTGPGQARAGELFF
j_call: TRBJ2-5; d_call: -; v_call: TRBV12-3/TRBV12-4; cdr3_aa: CASSQDLGGETQYF
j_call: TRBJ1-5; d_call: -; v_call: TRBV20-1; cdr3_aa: CSARGLYSNQPQHF
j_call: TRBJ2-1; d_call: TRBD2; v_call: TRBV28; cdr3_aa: CASSLRTSGRSWFYNEQFF
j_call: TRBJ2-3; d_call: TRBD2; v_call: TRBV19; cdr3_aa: CATTTGTIRTDTQYF
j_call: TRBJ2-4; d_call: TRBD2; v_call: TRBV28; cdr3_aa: CASSLTGLAGGLGNIQYF
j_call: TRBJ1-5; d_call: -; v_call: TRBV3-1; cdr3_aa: CASSQDLFKPQHF
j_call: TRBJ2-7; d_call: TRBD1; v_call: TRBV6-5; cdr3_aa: CASSYSGGHSYEQYF
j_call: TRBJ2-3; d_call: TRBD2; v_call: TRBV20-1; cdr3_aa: CSAPDSSRERNTQYF
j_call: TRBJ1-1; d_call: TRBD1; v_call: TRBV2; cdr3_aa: CASSPDRQNTEAFF
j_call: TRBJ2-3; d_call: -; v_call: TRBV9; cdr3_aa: CASSVTGDTQYF
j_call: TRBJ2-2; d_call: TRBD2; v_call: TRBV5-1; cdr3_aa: CASTLTSGSYGELFF
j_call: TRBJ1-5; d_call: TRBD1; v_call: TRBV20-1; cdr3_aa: CSARDYRGTGEYSNQPQHF
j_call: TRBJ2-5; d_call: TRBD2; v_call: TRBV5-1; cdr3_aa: CASSPGLAGVETQYF
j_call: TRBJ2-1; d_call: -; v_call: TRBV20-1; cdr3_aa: CSARDQLVQFF
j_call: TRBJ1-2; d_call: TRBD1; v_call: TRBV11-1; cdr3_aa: CASSLTGGEANYGYTF
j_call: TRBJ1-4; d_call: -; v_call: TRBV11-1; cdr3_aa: CASSLELGVAATNEKLFF
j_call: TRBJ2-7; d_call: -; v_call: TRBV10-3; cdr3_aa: CAISEYETTAYGQYF
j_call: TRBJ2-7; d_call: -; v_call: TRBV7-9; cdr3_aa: CASGWDGPAEQYF
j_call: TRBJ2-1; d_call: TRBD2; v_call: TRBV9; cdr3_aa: CASSFGTSGAGYNEQFF
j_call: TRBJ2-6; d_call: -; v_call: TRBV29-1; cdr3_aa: CSVNSVLTF
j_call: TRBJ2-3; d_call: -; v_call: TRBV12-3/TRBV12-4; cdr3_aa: CASSLRWGPDTQYF
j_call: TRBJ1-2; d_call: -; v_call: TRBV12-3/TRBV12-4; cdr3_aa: CASRGFGGRGYTF
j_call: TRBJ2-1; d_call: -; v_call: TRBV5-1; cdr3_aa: CASSLGRGPNEQFF
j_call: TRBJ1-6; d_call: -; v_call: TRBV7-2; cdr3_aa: CASSLGGVAPLHF
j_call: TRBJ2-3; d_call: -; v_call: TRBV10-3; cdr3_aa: CAISDRVGTDTQYF
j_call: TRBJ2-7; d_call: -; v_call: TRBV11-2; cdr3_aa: CASSPEWTHEQYF
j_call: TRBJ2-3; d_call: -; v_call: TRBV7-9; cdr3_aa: CASSFGPNTDTQYF
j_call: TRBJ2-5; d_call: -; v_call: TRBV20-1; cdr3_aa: CSASHKIEETQYF
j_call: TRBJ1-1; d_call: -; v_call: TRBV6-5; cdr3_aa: CASSYGSGGTEAFF
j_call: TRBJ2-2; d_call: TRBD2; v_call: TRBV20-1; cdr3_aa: CSASRAGGYTGELFF
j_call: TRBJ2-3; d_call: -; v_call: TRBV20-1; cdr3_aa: CSASPLPGRGTDTQYF
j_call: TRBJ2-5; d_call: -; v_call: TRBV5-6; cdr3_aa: CASSPKTLGQTQYF
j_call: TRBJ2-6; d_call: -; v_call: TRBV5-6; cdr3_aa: CASSLFGGPPGANVLTF
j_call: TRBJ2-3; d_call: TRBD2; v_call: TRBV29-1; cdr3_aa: CSVEDGRSADTQYF
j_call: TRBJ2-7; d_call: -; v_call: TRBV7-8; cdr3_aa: CASSLLGSSNEQYF
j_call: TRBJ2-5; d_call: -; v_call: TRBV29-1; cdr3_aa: CSVDSGAETQYF
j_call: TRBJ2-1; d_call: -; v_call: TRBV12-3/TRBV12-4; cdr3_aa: CASSLLTGNYNEQFF
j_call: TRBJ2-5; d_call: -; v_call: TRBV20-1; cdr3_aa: CSAPERLLETQYF
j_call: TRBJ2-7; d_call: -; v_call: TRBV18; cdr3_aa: CASSPWGSYEQYF